These 15 T cell receptor beta chains were sequenced from one sample in a study of metastatic and nonmetastatic thyroid tumors (dated by TCRdb to about 2020). The method was PCR. TCRdb names Illumina HiSeq 4000 as the instrument used. TCRdb reanalyzed the raw reads on its own, using fastp at Q25 for trimming and MiXCR for clone calling, and kept in-frame beta chains. This sample has about 13,000 clones in its table, and over 25% of those were observed once. The ten largest clones capture approximately 12% of the sample. None of the patients had been given any treatment before thyroid surgery. The specimen was tumor tissue. The receptors were sampled from a female donor with papillary thyroid cancer or a benign thyroid nodule (not recorded which). Some clones in this sample may be carry-over from other donors' samples.

This rearrangement joins TRBV11-2 to TRBJ2-7; 10 positions match TRBD2. Germline loops: CDR1 SGHAT, CDR2 FQNNGV. The CDR3 length is 16 residues. V lost 0 bases to trimming and J lost 9 bases; unmatched junction nucleotides: 11. This chain's CDR3 is CASSLDQREGRTGQYF. The CDR3 DNA reads as TGTGCCAGCAGCTTAGATCAGCGGGAGGGCCGGACGGGGCAGTACTTC.

In this sample, this clone turned up many times. The chain uses TRBV3-1 and TRBJ2-5; D unresolved. V lost 0 bases and J lost 5, with 16 bases in between. Germline CDR1 is LGHDT and CDR2 is YNNKEL (reference sequence). The CDR3 is 16 residues long. The CDR3 region has the DNA TGTGCCAGCAGCCAAGATAGTAAGCGAACGCGGGAGACCCAGTACTTC. Protein sequence: CASSQDSKRTRETQYF.

Ten or more counts support this clone. This chain links TRBV18 with TRBJ2-3, with 14 bases identical to TRBD2. This CDR3 is 16 amino acids long. The V segment lost 6 bases and the J segment 5 bases; nucleotides outside the gene matches: 7. CDR1 and CDR2 from the germline V gene are KGHSH and LQKENI. CDR3 protein: CASSTGLAGAEDTQYF. CDR3 DNA: TGTGCCAGCTCGACGGGACTAGCGGGAGCGGAAGATACGCAGTATTTT.

This clone came up many times. The chain carries TRBV20-1 and TRBJ2-1; TRBD1 is a possible D gene (6 bases). Trimming removed 6 bases from V and 6 bases from J, with 12 bases in between. Germline V gene data show CDR1 as DFQATT and CDR2 as SNEGSKA (reference sequence). The CDR3 consists of 12 residues. CDR3 in DNA: TGCAGTGCGGAGCAGGGGAGCAATGAGCAGTTCTTC. Its translation: CSAEQGSNEQFF.

This clone was detected many times. The chain couples TRBV7-9 to TRBJ2-3; TRBD1 matches at 8 bases. V lost 5 bases, J lost 5 bases, and 9 bases stayed unmatched. CDR1 is SEHNR, CDR2 FQNEAQ, per germline (reference sequence). The CDR3 covers 15 residues. CDR3 nucleotides: TGTGCCAGCAGCCGGGAGACAGGGGTCCGAGATACGCAGTATTTT. Encoded protein: CASSRETGVRDTQYF.

The chain couples TRBV6-2 or TRBV6-3 to TRBJ2-7, with 10 bases identical to TRBD2. The CDR3 totals 20 residues. Germline CDR1 reads MNHEY; CDR2 reads SVGEGT. Germline trimming cut 3 bases from V and 3 bases from J; bases unmatched to any gene: 20. This CDR3 reads CASSYPVDEASGSKNYEQYF. CDR3 nucleotide sequence: TGTGCCAGCAGTTATCCTGTAGATGAGGCTAGCGGGAGCAAAAACTACGAGCAGTACTTC.

This chain joins TRBV20-1 and TRBJ2-7; 9 positions match TRBD1. Germline CDR1 reads DFQATT; CDR2 reads SNEGSKA (reference sequence). The CDR3 is made up of 13 amino acids. V shed 6 bases, J shed 0 bases, and the junction held 3 bases outside the gene matches. The CDR3 DNA reads TGCAGTGCCTTACAGGGGGCCTCCTACGAGCAGTACTTC. It yields the protein CSALQGASYEQYF.

This clone was detected a few times. It is likely a read error, because the conserved phenylalanine at the end of the CDR3 is missing. The DNA is left out, because the CDR3 cannot be placed on it with certainty; the CDR3 is given as TCRdb lists it. The J gene is TRBJ2-4, the V gene TRBV9; the D segment call TRBD1 is taken from the table without a DNA check. The CDR3 adds up to 8 amino acids, both ends counted. In germline, CDR1 is SGDLS, CDR2 YYNGEE. The CDR3 spells CASSPVSS.

This clone has ten or more counts. The J gene is TRBJ2-7, the V gene TRBV29-1; 7 positions match TRBD1. The germline gives CDR1 SQVTM, CDR2 ANQGSEA. The CDR3 extends over 13 amino acids. Losses at the gene ends were 3 bases for V and 5 bases for J; bases not matched to a gene: 7. CDR3 loop: CSVDETGTHEQYF. The CDR3 DNA reads as TGCAGCGTTGACGAGACAGGGACCCACGAGCAGTACTTC.

The table lists this clone with a few counts. The chain employs TRBV6-2 or TRBV6-3 and TRBJ1-1, with 10 bases aligning to TRBD1. V was clipped by 6 bases and J by 3 bases; unmatched bases: 4. CDR1 is MNHEY, CDR2 SVGEGT, per germline. The CDR3 runs 14 residues. The DNA for the CDR3 is TGTGCCAGCAGGACCGGACAGGGGGACACTGAAGCTTTCTTT. Protein sequence: CASRTGQGDTEAFF.

The table lists this clone with a few counts. At one boundary the junction diverges from the germline segment, which might be a read error. The chain is built from TRBV6-6 and TRBJ2-1; D not certain. The CDR3 is made up of 13 amino acids. Germline CDR1 reads MNHNY; CDR2 reads SVGAGI (reference sequence). The CDR3 coding sequence is TGTGACAGCAGTTACTCATCCCTAAATGAGAAGTTCTTC. Translated, it gives CDSSYSSLNEKFF.

This clone appeared many times. This clone may be a read error of a much larger clone one base away. Other nucleotide sequences from this sample produce the same CDR3. The V and J genes are TRBV28 and TRBJ2-7; D uncertain. Germline V gene data show CDR1 as MDHEN and CDR2 as SYDVKM. This CDR3 has 14 residues. The V end lost 11 bases, the J end lost 0 bases, and 17 bases lay between the germline ends. The CDR3 protein is CAGEESSGSYEQYF. The CDR3, as DNA: TGTGCCGGCGAGGAGTCGTCCGGCTCCTACGAGCAGTACTTC.

This clone is judged large. V is TRBV6-6 and J is TRBJ2-1, with 12 positions matching TRBD2. Trimming cost V 1 base and J 7 bases; bases outside gene matches: 14. From germline, CDR1 is MNHNY and CDR2 SVGAGI (reference sequence). The CDR3 has 19 residues. CDR3 DNA sequence: TGTGCCAGCAGTTACTTAGCTAGACTAGCGGGAGTTTCGGAGAATGAGCAGTTCTTC. As protein: CASSYLARLAGVSENEQFF.

The V call is TRBV7-2, the J call TRBJ2-5, with D unresolved. This CDR3 contains 14 residues. CDR1 SGHTA and CDR2 FQGNSA come from the germline V gene. V lost 4 bases and J lost 2, with 11 bases in between. The CDR3 DNA is TGTGCCAGCAGCTCGTCTGGCAGGCAAGAGACCCAGTACTTC. As protein: CASSSSGRQETQYF. Complete variable domain (other parts from reference TRBV7-2 and TRBJ2-5): GAGVSQSPSNKVTEKGKDVELRCDPISGHTALYWYRQSLGQGLEFLIYFQGNSAPDKSGLPSDRFSAERTGGSVSTLTIQRTQQEDSAVYLCASSSSGRQETQYFGPGTRLLVL.

This clone was recorded a few times. The V call is TRBV6-1, the J call TRBJ1-6; D gene unclear. With 7 bases removed from V and 8 bases from J, the gap between germline ends came to 21 bases. The CDR3 runs 16 residues. Germline V gene lookup returns CDR1 MNHNS and CDR2 SASEGT. The CDR3 protein is CASKQRETGFDSPLHF. CDR3 nucleotide sequence: TGTGCCAGCAAACAAAGGGAGACGGGGTTTGATTCACCCCTCCACTTT.